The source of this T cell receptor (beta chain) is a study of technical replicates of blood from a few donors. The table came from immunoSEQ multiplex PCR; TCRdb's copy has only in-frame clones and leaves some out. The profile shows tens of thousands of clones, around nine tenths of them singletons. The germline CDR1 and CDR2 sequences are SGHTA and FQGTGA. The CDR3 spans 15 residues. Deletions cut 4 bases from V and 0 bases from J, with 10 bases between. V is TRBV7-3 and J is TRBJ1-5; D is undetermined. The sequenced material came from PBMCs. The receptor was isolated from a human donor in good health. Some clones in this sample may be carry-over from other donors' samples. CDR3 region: CASSSHAYSNQPQHF. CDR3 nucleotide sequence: TGTGCCAGCAGCTCACACGCATATAGCAATCAGCCCCAGCATTTT.